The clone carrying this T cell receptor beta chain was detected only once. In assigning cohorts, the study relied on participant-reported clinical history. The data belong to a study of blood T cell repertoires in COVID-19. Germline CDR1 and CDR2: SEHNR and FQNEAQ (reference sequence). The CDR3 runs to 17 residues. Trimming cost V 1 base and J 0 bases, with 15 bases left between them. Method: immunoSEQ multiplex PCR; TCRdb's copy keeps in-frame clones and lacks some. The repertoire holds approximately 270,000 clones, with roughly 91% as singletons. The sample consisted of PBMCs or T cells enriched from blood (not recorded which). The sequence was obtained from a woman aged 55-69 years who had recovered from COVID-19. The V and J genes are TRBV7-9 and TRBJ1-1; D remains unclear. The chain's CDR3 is CASSLVVSLAMNTEAFF. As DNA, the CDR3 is TGTGCCAGCAGCTTAGTGGTCTCGCTAGCCATGAACACTGAAGCTTTCTTT. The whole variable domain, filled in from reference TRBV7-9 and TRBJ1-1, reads DTGVSQNPRHKITKRGQNVTFRCDPISEHNRLYWYRQTLGQGPEFLTYFQNEAQLEKSRLLSDRFSAERPKGSFSTLEIQRTEQGDSAMYLCASSLVVSLAMNTEAFFGQGTRLTVV.